The rows below give T cell receptor beta chains drawn from one sample of a study of blood T cell repertoires in COVID-19. Data came from immunoSEQ multiplex PCR; TCRdb stores just in-frame clones and leaves some out. The profile shows fewer than 130,000 clones, 60% to 80% of them singletons. Specimen: peripheral blood. The receptors originated from a woman of 80 years or more with active or convalescent COVID-19. The CDR3 runs from the conserved cysteine through the conserved F or W. The D gene is left open where the match is weak. Rows give clone size only sometimes, using once, few, many, or a class for an expanded clone.

D: TRBD2; size: NA; V: TRBV29-1; J: TRBJ2-1; DNA: TGCAGCGTTGGGGGGGGACTAGTAGCTTCCCCCTACAATGAGCAGTTCTTC; CDR3: CSVGGGLVASPYNEQFF
D: TRBD2; size: once; V: TRBV5-1; J: TRBJ2-5; DNA: TGCGCCAGCAGCTCGGGACTAGCGGGAGGAGGGACCCAGTACTTC; CDR3: CASSSGLAGGGTQYF
D: NA; size: NA; V: TRBV11-3; J: TRBJ2-2; DNA: TGTGCCAGCAGCCCAGCTAGCGCTGAGCTGTTTTTT; CDR3: CASSPASAELFF
D: NA; size: few; V: TRBV28; J: TRBJ1-1; DNA: TGTGCCAGCAGCCGAGGGGGTTCCGGCGGCCTGGGCACTGAAGCTTTCTTT; CDR3: CASSRGGSGGLGTEAFF
D: TRBD2; size: NA; V: TRBV6-5; J: TRBJ2-2; DNA: TGTGCCAGCAGGGAGGCGGGAGCGAACACCGGGGAGCTGTTTTTT; CDR3: CASREAGANTGELFF
D: NA; size: few; V: TRBV5-4; J: TRBJ2-3; DNA: TGTGCCAGCAGCCCCCGCGGGACCGACCGGGCAGATACGCAGTATTTT; CDR3: CASSPRGTDRADTQYF
D: NA; size: NA; V: TRBV5-4; J: TRBJ1-2; DNA: TGTGCCAGCAGCCGGACCGACAGCTATGGCTACACCTTC; CDR3: CASSRTDSYGYTF
D: NA; size: NA; V: TRBV27; J: TRBJ1-1; DNA: TGTGCCAGCAGTTTATTAGGGGAAGTGAACACTGAAGCTTTCTTT; CDR3: CASSLLGEVNTEAFF
D: TRBD1; size: NA; V: TRBV28; J: TRBJ2-5; DNA: TGTGCCAGCAGTTACCTAGGACAGGGGAGGGAGACCCAGTACTTC; CDR3: CASSYLGQGRETQYF
D: NA; size: NA; V: TRBV21-1; J: TRBJ1-4; DNA: TGTGCCAGCAGCACAAGCCCTCCACCACTCCGGGACAGTAATGAAAAACTGTTTTTT; CDR3: CASSTSPPPLRDSNEKLFF
D: NA; size: few; V: TRBV28; J: TRBJ2-7; DNA: NA; CDR3: CASSSSIGRHYEQYF
D: NA; size: NA; V: TRBV7-3; J: TRBJ2-2; DNA: TGTGCCAGCAGCTTGGAAGGTACTACCAACCGGGAGCTGTTTTTT; CDR3: CASSLEGTTNRELFF
D: NA; size: NA; V: TRBV6-2/TRBV6-3; J: TRBJ2-2; DNA: TGTGCCAGCAGTTACTTTCCAAACACCGGGGAGCTGTTTTTT; CDR3: CASSYFPNTGELFF
D: TRBD2; size: NA; V: TRBV2; J: TRBJ2-1; DNA: TGTGCCAGCAGCGTTAGCGGGAGCTCCTACAATGAGCAGTTCTTC; CDR3: CASSVSGSSYNEQFF
D: TRBD1; size: NA; V: TRBV2; J: TRBJ1-1; DNA: TGTGCCAGCAGCTCCGGGACAGGGGGCACTGAAGCTTTCTTT; CDR3: CASSSGTGGTEAFF
D: NA; size: NA; V: TRBV30; J: TRBJ2-5; DNA: TGTGCCTGGAGGGGTGGACAGACCCGGGACCGAGGGGTCCAAGAGACCCAGTACTTC; CDR3: CAWRGGQTRDRGVQETQYF
D: TRBD2; size: NA; V: TRBV3-1/TRBV3-2; J: TRBJ2-5; DNA: TGTGCCAGCAGCCAAGGGACTAGTATTTTGGGGCGGGAGACCCAGTACTTC; CDR3: CASSQGTSILGRETQYF
D: NA; size: NA; V: TRBV5-4; J: TRBJ2-7; DNA: TGTGCCAGCACCACCCTTTCTACCCTTGGGGCCCTATCCTACGAGCAGTACTTC; CDR3: CASTTLSTLGALSYEQYF
D: NA; size: NA; V: TRBV5-6; J: TRBJ1-2; DNA: TGTGCCAGCAGCCGAGGACAGCATCCCCAGGGCTACACCTTC; CDR3: CASSRGQHPQGYTF
D: NA; size: NA; V: TRBV5-6; J: TRBJ2-4; DNA: TGTGCCAGCAGCCGCACAGGGTCAATCCCACTACTAGCCAAAAACATTCAGTACTTC; CDR3: CASSRTGSIPLLAKNIQYF
D: NA; size: once; V: TRBV21-1; J: TRBJ1-5; DNA: TGTGCCAGCAGCAAAGTTAAGGACAGGGGAAAGGGCAATCAGCCCCAGCATTTT; CDR3: CASSKVKDRGKGNQPQHF
D: NA; size: NA; V: TRBV6-2/TRBV6-3; J: TRBJ2-1; DNA: TGTGCCAGCAGTTCCAATCTCGGAGAATCCTACAATGAGCAGTTCTTC; CDR3: CASSSNLGESYNEQFF
D: NA; size: NA; V: TRBV28; J: TRBJ1-1; DNA: TGTGCCAGCAGTTTAGGGGCAGGGCAGTCTGAAGCTTTCTTT; CDR3: CASSLGAGQSEAFF
D: NA; size: NA; V: TRBV20-1; J: TRBJ2-7; DNA: TGCAGTGCCGCGAAAACTTACGAGCAGTACTTC; CDR3: CSAAKTYEQYF
D: NA; size: few; V: TRBV28; J: TRBJ1-5; DNA: TGTGCCAGCAGCCCCAGAGGGGGGGGAGGTCAGCCCCAGCATTTT; CDR3: CASSPRGGGGQPQHF
D: TRBD2; size: once; V: TRBV11-2; J: TRBJ2-1; DNA: TGTGCCAGCAGCTTAGATCCAGGACTAGCGGCTCACAATGAGCAGTTCTTC; CDR3: CASSLDPGLAAHNEQFF
D: TRBD2; size: NA; V: TRBV5-1; J: TRBJ2-3; DNA: TGCGCCAGCAGCTTGGCGGGACTAGCGGGACTTACAGATACGCAGTATTTT; CDR3: CASSLAGLAGLTDTQYF
D: TRBD2; size: NA; V: TRBV28; J: TRBJ2-7; DNA: TGTGCCAGCAGTCTTAGCGGGAGTTTATACGAGCAGTACTTC; CDR3: CASSLSGSLYEQYF
D: NA; size: NA; V: TRBV3-1/TRBV3-2; J: TRBJ1-1; DNA: TGTGCCAGCAGCCAGGGCAACACTGAAGCTTTCTTT; CDR3: CASSQGNTEAFF
D: NA; size: NA; V: TRBV5-1; J: TRBJ2-1; DNA: TGCGCCAGCAGCTCTACCCTTGGACTGAGCTCCTACAATGAGCAGTTCTTC; CDR3: CASSSTLGLSSYNEQFF
D: TRBD2; size: NA; V: TRBV28; J: TRBJ2-7; DNA: TGTGCCAGCAGTCCTTGGACTAGCGGGAGTCGAAGGTACGAGCAGTACTTC; CDR3: CASSPWTSGSRRYEQYF
D: NA; size: few; V: TRBV5-1; J: TRBJ1-1; DNA: TGCGCCAGCAGCTTGGGATATAGAGGAAGTGAAGCTTTCTTT; CDR3: CASSLGYRGSEAFF
D: NA; size: few; V: TRBV6-1; J: TRBJ2-7; DNA: TGTGCCAGCAGAAGGGACACAAGCTCCTACGAGCAGTACTTC; CDR3: CASRRDTSSYEQYF
D: NA; size: NA; V: TRBV7-2; J: TRBJ1-2; DNA: TGTGCCAGCAACCCCCCCCCAGGGCGCTACACCTTC; CDR3: CASNPPPGRYTF
D: TRBD1; size: few; V: TRBV7-9; J: TRBJ1-2; DNA: TGTGCCAGCAACCTAGACAGGGTGGCTGGCTACACCTTC; CDR3: CASNLDRVAGYTF
D: TRBD1; size: few; V: TRBV7-8; J: TRBJ1-1; DNA: TGTGCCAGCAGCTCCGACAGGGAGACTGAAGCTTTCTTT; CDR3: CASSSDRETEAFF
D: NA; size: NA; V: TRBV13; J: TRBJ2-7; DNA: TGTGCCAGCAGCTTTCCCCCTCGCGGGGGCTGCGAGCAGTACTTC; CDR3: CASSFPPRGGCEQYF
D: NA; size: once; V: TRBV27; J: TRBJ2-7; DNA: TGTGCCAGCAGTAATTTCAGGGTTCTCAGCTCCTACGAGCAGTACTTC; CDR3: CASSNFRVLSSYEQYF
D: NA; size: NA; V: TRBV28; J: TRBJ2-5; DNA: TGTGCCAGCAGCCACAAGGCTTTCGGGGAGACCCAGTACTTC; CDR3: CASSHKAFGETQYF
D: NA; size: NA; V: TRBV18; J: TRBJ1-3; DNA: TGTGCCAGCTCACCGGCCTCTGGAAACACCATATATTTT; CDR3: CASSPASGNTIYF
D: TRBD2; size: NA; V: TRBV7-9; J: TRBJ2-1; DNA: TGTGCCAGCAGCTCCTCCCAGGGACTAGCGGACTACAATGAGCAGTTCTTC; CDR3: CASSSSQGLADYNEQFF
D: TRBD1; size: NA; V: TRBV4-1; J: TRBJ1-1; DNA: TGCGCCAGTAGAAGGGACAGGTTGAACACTGAAGCTTTCTTT; CDR3: CASRRDRLNTEAFF
D: NA; size: NA; V: TRBV4-3; J: TRBJ2-7; DNA: TGCGCCAGCAGCCAAGATGTTCGCCTTACTAACTACGAGCAGTACTTC; CDR3: CASSQDVRLTNYEQYF
D: TRBD2; size: NA; V: TRBV10-2; J: TRBJ2-3; DNA: TGCGCCAGCAGCTCCTCTAGCGGGAGGCCTTCCACAGATACGCAGTATTTT; CDR3: CASSSSSGRPSTDTQYF
D: NA; size: NA; V: TRBV7-9; J: TRBJ1-1; DNA: TGTGCCAGCAGCATAAAGGGGGTCGCGGGTACTGAAGCTTTCTTT; CDR3: CASSIKGVAGTEAFF
D: NA; size: NA; V: TRBV19; J: TRBJ2-2; DNA: TGTGCCAGTAGTGCTAACCCGGGGAGGACCGGGGAGCTGTTTTTT; CDR3: CASSANPGRTGELFF
D: TRBD2; size: NA; V: TRBV19; J: TRBJ2-7; DNA: TGTGCCAGTAGTATCCCTAGCGGGAGTGGGGAGCAGTACTTC; CDR3: CASSIPSGSGEQYF
D: TRBD2; size: NA; V: TRBV5-4; J: TRBJ2-2; DNA: TGTGCCAGCAGCTTGGCCGTTCTAGCGGGGAACACCGGGGAGCTGTTTTTT; CDR3: CASSLAVLAGNTGELFF